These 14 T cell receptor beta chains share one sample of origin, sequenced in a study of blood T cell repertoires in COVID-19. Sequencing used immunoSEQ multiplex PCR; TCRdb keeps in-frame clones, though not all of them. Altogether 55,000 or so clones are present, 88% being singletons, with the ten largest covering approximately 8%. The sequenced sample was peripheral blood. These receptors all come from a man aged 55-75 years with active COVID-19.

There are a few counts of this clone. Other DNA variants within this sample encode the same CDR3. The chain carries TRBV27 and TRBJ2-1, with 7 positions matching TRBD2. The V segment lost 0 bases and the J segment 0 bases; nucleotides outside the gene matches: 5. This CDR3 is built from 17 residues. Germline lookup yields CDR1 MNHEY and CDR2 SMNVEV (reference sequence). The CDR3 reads CASSLSGGGHSYNEQFF. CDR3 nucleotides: TGTGCCAGCAGTTTATCCGGGGGAGGGCACTCCTACAATGAGCAGTTCTTC.

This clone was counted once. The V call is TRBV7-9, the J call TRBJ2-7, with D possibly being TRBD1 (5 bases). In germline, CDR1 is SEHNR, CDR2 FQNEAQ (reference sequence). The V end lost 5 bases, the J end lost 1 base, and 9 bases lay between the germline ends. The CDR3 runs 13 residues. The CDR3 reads CASSSRESYEQYF. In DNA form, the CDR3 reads TGTGCCAGCAGCAGCAGGGAATCCTACGAGCAGTACTTC.

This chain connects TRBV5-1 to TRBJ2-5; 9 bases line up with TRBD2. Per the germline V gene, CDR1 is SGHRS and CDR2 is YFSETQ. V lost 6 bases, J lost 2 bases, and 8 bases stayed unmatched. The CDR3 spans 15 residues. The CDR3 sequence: CASTQLAGQQETQYF. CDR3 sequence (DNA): TGCGCCAGCACCCAACTAGCGGGCCAACAAGAGACCCAGTACTTC.

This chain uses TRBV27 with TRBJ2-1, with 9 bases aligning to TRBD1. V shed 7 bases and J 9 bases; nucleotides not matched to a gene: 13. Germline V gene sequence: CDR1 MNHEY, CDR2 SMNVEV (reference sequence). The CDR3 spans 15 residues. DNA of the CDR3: TGTGCCAGCACCATATTAGGGGGACAGGGACCTGAGCAGTTCTTC. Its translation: CASTILGGQGPEQFF.

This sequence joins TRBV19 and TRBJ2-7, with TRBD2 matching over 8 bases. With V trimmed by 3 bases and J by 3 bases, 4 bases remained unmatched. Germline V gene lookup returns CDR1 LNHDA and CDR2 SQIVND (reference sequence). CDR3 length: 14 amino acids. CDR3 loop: CASSIPGLVYEQYF. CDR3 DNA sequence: TGTGCCAGTAGTATCCCGGGACTAGTCTACGAGCAGTACTTC.

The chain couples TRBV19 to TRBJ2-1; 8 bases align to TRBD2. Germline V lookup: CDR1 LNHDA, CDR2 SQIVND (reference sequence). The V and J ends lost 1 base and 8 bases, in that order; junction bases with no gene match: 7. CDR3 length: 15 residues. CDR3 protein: CASSIAPGGRDEQFF. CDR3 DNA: TGTGCCAGTAGTATAGCACCGGGGGGGCGCGATGAGCAGTTCTTC.

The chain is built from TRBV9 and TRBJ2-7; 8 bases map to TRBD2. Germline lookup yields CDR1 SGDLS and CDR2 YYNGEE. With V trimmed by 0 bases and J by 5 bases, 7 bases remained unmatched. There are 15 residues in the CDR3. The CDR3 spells CASSVERAGVDEQYF. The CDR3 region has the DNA TGTGCCAGCAGCGTAGAAAGAGCGGGAGTCGACGAGCAGTACTTC.

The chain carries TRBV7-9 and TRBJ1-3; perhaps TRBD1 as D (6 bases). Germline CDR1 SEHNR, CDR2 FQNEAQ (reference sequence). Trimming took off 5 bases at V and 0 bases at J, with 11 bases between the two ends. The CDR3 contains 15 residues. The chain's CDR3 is CASSPTGFSGNTIYF. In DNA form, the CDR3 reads TGTGCCAGCAGCCCGACAGGCTTCTCTGGAAACACCATATATTTT.

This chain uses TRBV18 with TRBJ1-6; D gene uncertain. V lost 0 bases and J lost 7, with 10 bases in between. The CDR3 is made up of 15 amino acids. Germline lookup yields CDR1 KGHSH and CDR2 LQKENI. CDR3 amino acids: CASSPPSPGNSPLHF. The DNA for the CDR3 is TGTGCCAGCTCACCACCGAGCCCGGGGAATTCACCCCTCCACTTT.

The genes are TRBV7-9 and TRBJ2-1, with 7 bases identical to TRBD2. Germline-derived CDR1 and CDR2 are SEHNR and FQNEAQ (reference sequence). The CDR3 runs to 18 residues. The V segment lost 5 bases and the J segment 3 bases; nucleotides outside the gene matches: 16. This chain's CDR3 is CASSGGLGRGPDYNEQFF. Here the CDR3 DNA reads TGTGCCAGCAGCGGAGGCCTGGGGAGGGGTCCAGACTACAATGAGCAGTTCTTC.

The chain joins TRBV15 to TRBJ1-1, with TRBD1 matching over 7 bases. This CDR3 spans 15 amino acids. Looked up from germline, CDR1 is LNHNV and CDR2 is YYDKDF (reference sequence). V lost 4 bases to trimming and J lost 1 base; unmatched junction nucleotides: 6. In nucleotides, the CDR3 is TGTGCCACCAGCAAGGGCAGGGGGAGGAACACTGAAGCTTTCTTT. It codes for CATSKGRGRNTEAFF.

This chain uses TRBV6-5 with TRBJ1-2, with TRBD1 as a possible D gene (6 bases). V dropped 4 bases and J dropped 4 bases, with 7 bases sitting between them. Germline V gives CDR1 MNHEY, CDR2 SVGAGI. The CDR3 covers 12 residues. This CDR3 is CASSSQGYGYTF. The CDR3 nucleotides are TGTGCCAGCAGTTCACAGGGCTATGGCTACACCTTC.

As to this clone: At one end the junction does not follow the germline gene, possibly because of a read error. CDR3 DNA sequence: TGTGCCAGCAGTATAAGGAGGGACCCTCAAGAGACCCAGTACTTC. This encodes CASSIRRDPQETQYF. The chain recombines TRBV19 with TRBJ2-5; TRBD2 might be the D (6 bases). This CDR3 comprises 15 residues. Germline V gene sequence: CDR1 LNHDA, CDR2 SQIVND (reference sequence).

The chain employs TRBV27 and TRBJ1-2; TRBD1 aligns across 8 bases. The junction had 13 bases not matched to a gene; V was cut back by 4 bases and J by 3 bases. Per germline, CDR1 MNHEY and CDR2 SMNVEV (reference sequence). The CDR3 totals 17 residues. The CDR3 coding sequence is TGTGCCAGCAGTTCTAATACCAGGGGGCGCGAAGACTATGGCTACACCTTC. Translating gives CASSSNTRGREDYGYTF.